These 14 T cell receptor beta chains were all obtained from the same sample, sequenced in a study of response to subunit inactivated influenza vaccine. MiXCR, applied by TCRdb to the RT-PCR reads, yields one record per CDR3 protein. The repertoire consists of under 800,000 distinct CDR3 sequences, with approximately 15% occurring once and the leading ten covering 6.5% to 8.5%. The specimen was PBMCs from blood, collected approximately 15 days before vaccination. All receptors come from a man over 45 who received an inactivated influenza vaccine.

This clonotype was observed a few times. The chain recombines TRBV5-8 with TRBJ1-5, with D uncertain. The germline V gene has CDR1 SGHTS and CDR2 YDEGEE. CDR3 length: 16 residues. The V end lost 0 bases, the J end lost 1 base, and 11 bases lay between the germline ends. This CDR3 is CASSLEAGWSNQPQHF. In DNA, the CDR3 is TGTGCCAGCAGCTTGGAGGCGGGATGGAGCAATCAGCCCCAGCATTTT.

The chain uses TRBV5-1 and TRBJ1-1, with D tentatively TRBD1 (6 bases). Trimming stripped 5 bases from V and 4 bases from J, with 15 bases between. The CDR3 runs 14 residues. The germline gives CDR1 SGHRS, CDR2 YFSETQ. The DNA of the CDR3 is TGCGCCAGCAGTCGGAGCCAGGGGAGCACTGAAGCTTTCTTT. This translates into CASSRSQGSTEAFF.

This clonotype was seen more than once but under ten times. The chain is built from TRBV15 and TRBJ1-2; D call uncertain. Trimming removed 0 bases at V and 4 bases at J, with 15 bases between. Germline assignment: CDR1 LNHNV and CDR2 YYDKDF (reference sequence). The CDR3 sequence is 16 residues long. CDR3 in amino acids: CATSRDIGTPVYGYTF. In DNA form, the CDR3 reads TGTGCCACCAGCAGAGATATAGGAACACCGGTCTATGGCTACACCTTC.

This clonotype showed up just a few times. The V gene is TRBV7-2, the J gene TRBJ1-4, with D uncertain. From germline, CDR1 is SGHTA and CDR2 FQGNSA. The germline V and J ends were trimmed by 8 bases and 10 bases, with 11 bases remaining between them. This CDR3 spans 11 amino acids. CDR3 sequence reads: CASVLRGKLFF. The CDR3 bases are TGTGCCAGCGTCCTTCGCGGAAAACTGTTTTTT.

The chain joins TRBV5-1 to TRBJ1-1; weak D call: TRBD1 (6 bases). Germline V gene lookup returns CDR1 SGHRS and CDR2 YFSETQ. This CDR3 contains 16 residues. Trimming removed 0 bases from V and 0 bases from J, with 12 bases in between. The DNA of the CDR3 is TGCGCCAGCAGCTTGGAAGGGGGACCTCTGAACACTGAAGCTTTCTTT. Its protein product is CASSLEGGPLNTEAFF.

The table lists this clonotype with a few counts. The V call is TRBV2, the J call TRBJ1-1; D not certain. V was cut by 1 base and J by 7 bases, with 13 bases left in between. Germline V gives CDR1 SNHLY, CDR2 FYNNEI. The CDR3 has 14 residues. The CDR3 reads CASSEGRRVGEAFF. The CDR3 nucleotides are TGTGCCAGCAGTGAAGGACGTCGGGTCGGTGAAGCTTTCTTT.

The table lists this clonotype with a few counts. The chain combines TRBV30 with TRBJ2-3; 10 bases fit TRBD1. CDR1 and CDR2 (germline): GTSNPN, SVGIG (reference sequence). V was pared by 1 base and J by 5 bases, with 6 bases of the junction left unmatched. CDR3 length equals 15 residues. CDR3 bases: TGTGCCTGGAGTGCGGGACAGGGGCCGGGAGATACGCAGTATTTT. Protein product: CAWSAGQGPGDTQYF.

V gene TRBV29-1 combines with J gene TRBJ2-3, with D uncertain. The CDR3 is made up of 13 amino acids. V gave up 4 bases and J gave up 2 bases, with 10 bases separating them. Looked up from germline, CDR1 is SQVTM and CDR2 is ANQGSEA. CDR3 nucleotide sequence: TGCAGCGTTGGGCCCCAATACACAGATACGCAGTATTTT. This gives the protein CSVGPQYTDTQYF.

This clonotype was seen only a few times. The chain employs TRBV15 and TRBJ1-3; weak D call: TRBD1 (6 bases). This CDR3 has 14 residues. Looked up from germline, CDR1 is LNHNV and CDR2 is YYDKDF (reference sequence). Trimming took 5 bases from V and 2 from J, leaving 10 bases between them. DNA for the CDR3: TGTGCCACCAGCTGGGGGCGGGCTGGAAACACCATATATTTT. Its translation is CATSWGRAGNTIYF.

This clonotype was seen a handful of times. The rearrangement joins TRBV11-2 to TRBJ2-1; 7 positions match TRBD1. The V gene's germline CDR1 is SGHAT and CDR2 FQNNGV. The CDR3 extends over 16 amino acids. Trimming took 5 bases from V and 4 from J; bases not matched to a gene: 11. The CDR3 coding sequence is TGTGCCAGCAGCCCCAGAGGGGACAGCTTATACAATGAGCAGTTCTTC. Translating it yields CASSPRGDSLYNEQFF. The full variable domain, rest sourced from reference TRBV11-2 and TRBJ2-1, is EAGVAQSPRYKIIEKRQSVAFWCNPISGHATLYWYQQILGQGPKLLIQFQNNGVVDDSQLPKDRFSAERLKGVDSTLKIQPAKLEDSAVYLCASSPRGDSLYNEQFFGPGTRLTVL.

This clonotype was observed a few times. The chain links TRBV7-9 to TRBJ1-3; D is perhaps TRBD1 (6 bases). V was pared by 4 bases and J by 0 bases, with 13 bases between. CDR1 is SEHNR and CDR2 is FQNEAQ in the germline V gene (reference sequence). The CDR3 is made up of 16 amino acids. CDR3 nucleotides: TGTGCCAGCAGCTCCGGACAGCTCCTCTCTGGAAACACCATATATTTT. Translated: CASSSGQLLSGNTIYF. Full variable domain (missing parts from reference TRBV7-9 and TRBJ1-3): DTGVSQNPRHKITKRGQNVTFRCDPISEHNRLYWYRQTLGQGPEFLTYFQNEAQLEKSRLLSDRFSAERPKGSFSTLEIQRTEQGDSAMYLCASSSGQLLSGNTIYFGEGSWLTVV.

About this clonotype: This may come from a read error, since a much larger clone is one base off. The chain recombines TRBV12-3 or TRBV12-4 with TRBJ1-2, with 8 bases lining up with TRBD1. The CDR3 is made up of 14 amino acids. J was trimmed by 6 bases and V by 2 bases; bases with no gene match: 5. This chain's CDR3 is CASSLRTGGDGYTF. The CDR3 DNA sequence: TGTGCCAGCAGTTTACGCACAGGGGGGGATGGCTACACCTTC.

This clonotype was observed a few times. The chain has TRBV7-2 and TRBJ2-7; D tentatively reads TRBD1 or TRBD2 (5 bases each). Germline loops: CDR1 SGHTA, CDR2 FQGNSA. Trimming took off 1 base at V and 2 bases at J, with 18 bases between the two ends. The CDR3 runs 17 residues. Written as DNA, the CDR3 is TGTGCCAGCAGCTTAGTGGGGAAAAGGTCGGGGCCCTACGAGCAGTACTTC. Translating gives CASSLVGKRSGPYEQYF.

The gene calls are TRBV12-3 or TRBV12-4 and TRBJ2-1; D gene uncertain. The V end lost 1 base, the J end lost 7 bases, and 8 bases lay between the germline ends. The CDR3 totals 13 residues. The CDR3 DNA follows: TGTGCCAGCAGTTTAGTTATACCGAATGAGCAGTTCTTC. This gives the protein CASSLVIPNEQFF.